This TCR beta chain was retrieved from a study of blood T cell repertoires in COVID-19. The wider study: The study drew acute and convalescent COVID-19 samples from the United States, Italy and Spain. PBMCs, B-cell-depleted T cells, or T cells were the source of the cDNA or gDNA that made up the material.

Cohort 3 recovery required two negative PCRs, clearance, or symptom resolution. Authors' methods: Amplification with reference gene primers provided the estimates of nucleated cell counts. The method was immunoSEQ multiplex PCR; TCRdb's version includes in-frame clones alone and lacks a portion of them. V, J and clone size were drawn from that table, and D and trimming were deduced from the DNA. The sample lists roughly 260,000 clones; 80% to 90% were seen once. The CDR3 covers 14 residues. V lost 4 bases, J lost 4 bases, and 11 bases lay in between. Germline assignment: CDR1 SEHNR and CDR2 FQNEAQ (reference sequence).

This sequence originates from a woman in her 50s who had recovered from COVID-19. V gene TRBV7-9 combines with J gene TRBJ1-5; D is undetermined. The source material was PBMCs or T cells enriched from blood (not recorded which). The CDR3 spells CASSWALPNQPQHF. In nucleotides, the CDR3 is TGTGCCAGCAGCTGGGCTCTTCCGAATCAGCCCCAGCATTTT.